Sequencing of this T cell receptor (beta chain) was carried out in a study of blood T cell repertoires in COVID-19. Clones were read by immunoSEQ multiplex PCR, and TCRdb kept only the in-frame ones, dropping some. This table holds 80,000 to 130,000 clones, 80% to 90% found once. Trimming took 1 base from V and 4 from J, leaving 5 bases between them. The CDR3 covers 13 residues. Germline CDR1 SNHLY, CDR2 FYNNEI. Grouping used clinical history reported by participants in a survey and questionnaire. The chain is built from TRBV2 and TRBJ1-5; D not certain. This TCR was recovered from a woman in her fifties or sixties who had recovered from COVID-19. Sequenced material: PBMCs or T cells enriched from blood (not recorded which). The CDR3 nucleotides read TGTGCCAGCAGTGAAGGAGAGAATCAGCCCCAGCATTTT. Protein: CASSEGENQPQHF.